This T cell receptor beta chain comes out of a study of blood T cell repertoires in COVID-19. Source study methods: The authors estimated nucleated cell counts from reference gene primer amplification. The method was immunoSEQ multiplex PCR; TCRdb's version includes in-frame clones alone and lacks a portion of them. That table furnishes V, J and clone size, whereas the DNA furnished D and trimming. Among around 120,000 clones listed, about nine tenths were seen once. The CDR3 sequence is 17 residues long. CDR1 is MNHEY and CDR2 is SMNVEV in the germline V gene (reference sequence). V lost 5 bases and J 0 bases, leaving 20 bases between the germline ends.

The specimen was peripheral blood. The receptor's source is a human donor with active COVID-19. The donor label of this sample is uncertain. This chain uses TRBV27 with TRBJ2-7; tentative D call: TRBD1 (6 bases). CDR3 loop: CASSTSNRASSSYEQYF. Here the CDR3 DNA reads TGTGCCAGCAGTACGTCCAACAGGGCGAGTAGCTCCTACGAGCAGTACTTC.